Each of the 6 T cell receptor beta chains below was sequenced from the same sample in a study of cytomegalovirus exposure and HLA in healthy donors. PCR amplification relied on 60 Vbeta primers (plus 13 Jbeta primers). The assay was immunoSEQ multiplex PCR, and TCRdb's table has in-frame clones only and misses some. Here the sample spans more than 80,000 clones, 64% being singletons. Sample: PBMCs. The receptors originated from a man in his 60s in good health and CMV-seronegative.

This clone was seen only a few times. This rearrangement joins TRBV15 to TRBJ2-6; D is perhaps TRBD2 (5 bases). Between the trimmed V and J ends, which lost 6 bases and 0 bases, there was a span of 12 bases. The length of the CDR3 is 16 residues. Germline CDR1 LNHNV, CDR2 YYDKDF (reference sequence). The CDR3 region has the DNA TGTGCCACCAGTCTGGACTGGAACTCTGGGGCCAACGTCCTGACTTTC. The encoded protein is CATSLDWNSGANVLTF.

The chain combines TRBV7-9 with TRBJ2-7; 9 nucleotides line up with TRBD2. The CDR3 extends over 15 amino acids. V lost 6 bases, J lost 2 bases, and 8 bases stayed unmatched. CDR1 is SEHNR, CDR2 FQNEAQ, per germline (reference sequence). CDR3 DNA: TGTGCCAGCAGACTCCTAGCGGGACTACCCTACGAGCAGTACTTC. Its translation: CASRLLAGLPYEQYF.

This clone appeared a few times. The V gene is TRBV6-1, the J gene TRBJ2-1, with 10 bases that match TRBD1. The CDR3 extends over 15 amino acids. Germline values: CDR1 MNHNS, CDR2 SASEGT. The V segment lost 2 bases and the J segment 3 bases; nucleotides outside the gene matches: 1. CDR3 DNA sequence: TGTGCCAGCAGTGAAAGGGACAGGGGCTACAATGAGCAGTTCTTC. It translates to CASSERDRGYNEQFF.

V usage is TRBV29-1 and J usage is TRBJ1-4; no definite D call. The CDR3 is 11 residues long. V was shortened by 3 bases and J by 4 bases, with 3 bases between the two germline ends. Germline V CDR1 and CDR2: SQVTM, ANQGSEA. CDR3 protein: CSVDNNEKLFF. CDR3 nucleotide sequence: TGCAGCGTTGACAATAATGAAAAACTGTTTTTT.

The CDR3 is CASSQIAGAPGELFF. The DNA of the CDR3 is TGTGCCAGCAGCCAAATTGCAGGGGCGCCCGGGGAGCTGTTTTTT. V usage is TRBV14 and J usage is TRBJ2-2; a possible D gene is TRBD1 (6 bases). V was cut by 2 bases and J by 6 bases, with 13 bases left in between. CDR1 and CDR2 (germline): SGHDN, FVKESK. The CDR3 is 15 residues long.

The genes are TRBV7-9 and TRBJ1-5; D ambiguous. The CDR3 consists of 14 residues. Trimming removed 3 bases from V and 1 base from J, with 7 bases in between. Germline loops: CDR1 SEHNR, CDR2 FQNEAQ (reference sequence). The CDR3 spells CASSFAQSNQPQHF. The CDR3 bases are TGTGCCAGCAGCTTCGCTCAGAGCAATCAGCCCCAGCATTTT.